This is a list of T cell receptor beta chains from one sample in a study of blood T cell repertoires in COVID-19. The protocol was immunoSEQ multiplex PCR, while the TCRdb copy is restricted to in-frame clones and leaves out a portion. This table has approximately 260,000 clones, roughly 80% appearing once. Sequencing used peripheral blood. All receptors come from an older woman with active or convalescent COVID-19. Both conserved end residues are part of each CDR3. A D gene is named only where the DNA matches it firmly. Rows may omit the clone size; those that give it use once, few, many or a size class.

V	size	D	J	DNA	CDR3
TRBV29-1	NA	NA	TRBJ2-1	TGCAGCGTCGTGGGGGCGGAGCAGTTCTTC	CSVVGAEQFF
TRBV19	few	NA	TRBJ2-4	TGTGCCAGTGGTCTGGGGCGCCAGGGTAAAAACATTCAGTACTTC	CASGLGRQGKNIQYF
TRBV2	NA	NA	TRBJ2-1	TGTGCCAGCAGTAGGGACTTAAGCTCCTACAATGAGCAGTTCTTC	CASSRDLSSYNEQFF
TRBV19	NA	TRBD1	TRBJ1-1	TGTGCCAGTAGAACATCCCCCGACAGGGGTCGGACTGAAGCTTTCTTT	CASRTSPDRGRTEAFF
TRBV10-2	NA	NA	TRBJ1-1	TGCGCCAGCAGCCTTGGGAGGGGTCCCACTGAAGCTTTCTTT	CASSLGRGPTEAFF
TRBV5-8	NA	NA	TRBJ2-3	TGTGCCAGCAGCTTGGCCACAGGGCTGGTAACAGATACGCAGTATTTT	CASSLATGLVTDTQYF
TRBV16	NA	TRBD2	TRBJ2-3	TGTGCCAGCAGCCCTAGCGGGGGGTACACAGATACGCAGTATTTT	CASSPSGGYTDTQYF
TRBV29-1	NA	TRBD1	TRBJ1-1	TGCAGCGTTGAAGGGACAGGCTGGACTGAAGCTTTCTTT	CSVEGTGWTEAFF
TRBV18	NA	NA	TRBJ2-1	TGTGCCAGCTCACCACAACAGTTCGGTGAGCAGTTCTTC	CASSPQQFGEQFF
TRBV2	NA	TRBD2	TRBJ2-5	TGTGCCAGCACCAAGACTAGCGGACCCCAAGAGACCCAGTACTTC	CASTKTSGPQETQYF
TRBV6-2/TRBV6-3	NA	NA	TRBJ1-2	TGTGCCAGCAGTTACAGTGAGGGACACAACTATGGCTACACCTTC	CASSYSEGHNYGYTF
TRBV4-1	NA	TRBD1	TRBJ1-6	TGCGCCAGCAGCCAAGCTAAGGACAGGGTTGATTCACCCCTCCACTTT	CASSQAKDRVDSPLHF
TRBV5-4	NA	NA	TRBJ1-1	TGTGCCAGCAGCTTGGTCGGCAGGGATTTTACTGAAGCTTTCTTT	CASSLVGRDFTEAFF
TRBV29-1	NA	TRBD1	TRBJ1-4	TGCAGCGTCCGGACAGGGGGTTTTAATGAAAAACTGTTTTTT	CSVRTGGFNEKLFF
TRBV7-9	NA	NA	TRBJ2-5	TGTGCCAGCAGCTTAGTTCCCCATGAGACCCAGTACTTC	CASSLVPHETQYF
TRBV25-1	NA	TRBD1	TRBJ1-1	TGTGCCAGCAGTGTGCGGGCAGGGGGCACTGAAGCTTTCTTT	CASSVRAGGTEAFF
TRBV19	NA	NA	TRBJ2-1	TGTGCCAGTAGTCCGTACGGGACAAGGGGGTCTAAGCAGTTCTTC	CASSPYGTRGSKQFF
TRBV2	NA	NA	TRBJ2-5	TGTGCCAGCAGTGAAGTGGGGGGTCGGCAAGAGACCCAGTACTTC	CASSEVGGRQETQYF
TRBV7-9	NA	TRBD2	TRBJ2-7	TGTGCCAGCAGCCCGAGTCGGACTAGGTCCTACGAGCAGTACTTC	CASSPSRTRSYEQYF
TRBV12-3/TRBV12-4	few	NA	TRBJ1-4	TGTGCCAGCAGGAATAGTGGGGGGGTAAAACTGTTTTTT	CASRNSGGVKLFF
TRBV18	NA	TRBD1	TRBJ1-2	TGTGCCAGCTCAGCAGGACAGGAAGGGTTCACCACCTTC	CASSAGQEGFTTF
TRBV19	once	TRBD1	TRBJ2-1	TGTGCCAGTACCCTCGACAGGGGAGACTACAATGAGCAGTTCTTC	CASTLDRGDYNEQFF
TRBV5-4	NA	NA	TRBJ1-2	TGTGCCAGCAGCTTGGCCCCGACAGGCGTGAACAACTATGGCTACACCTTC	CASSLAPTGVNNYGYTF
TRBV2	NA	TRBD1	TRBJ1-2	TGTGCCAGCAGTGAACTGGGACAGGGGGTGGGCTATGGCTACACCTTC	CASSELGQGVGYGYTF
TRBV10-3	few	NA	TRBJ1-2	TGTGCCATCAGTGAGCAGGGCCGCTATGGCTACACCTTC	CAISEQGRYGYTF
TRBV6-4	NA	NA	TRBJ1-1	TGTGCCAGCAGTGAGACGGGATTGAACACTGAAGCTTTCTTT	CASSETGLNTEAFF
TRBV6-6	NA	NA	TRBJ2-2	TGTGCCAGCAGCCCCCAGGGGCCCTACACCGGGGAGCTGTTTTTT	CASSPQGPYTGELFF
TRBV21-1	NA	NA	TRBJ2-2	TGTGCCAGCAACGAGCTAGCCGGGGAGCTGTTTTTT	CASNELAGELFF
TRBV4-1	NA	TRBD1	TRBJ1-1	TGCGCCACCATAGACAGGGCGGGTGCGAACACTGAAGCTTTCTTT	CATIDRAGANTEAFF
TRBV7-9	NA	TRBD1	TRBJ1-4	TGTGCCAGCAGCGGACCCGGGACAGCTCTGTTTTTT	CASSGPGTALFF
TRBV9	NA	NA	TRBJ1-3	TGTGCCAGCAGCGTAGCGGAGGGAAACACCATATATTTT	CASSVAEGNTIYF
TRBV6-6	NA	NA	TRBJ1-4	TGTGCCACCACGTTGGGGCTGGGAGAAAAACTGTTTTTT	CATTLGLGEKLFF
TRBV13	NA	TRBD2	TRBJ2-3	TGTGCCAGCAGCTACCGGACTAGCGGGGGGGCCGCAGATACGCAGTATTTT	CASSYRTSGGAADTQYF
TRBV2	NA	TRBD1	TRBJ1-4	TGTGCCAGCAAGGGACAGCCTAATGAAAAACTGTTTTTT	CASKGQPNEKLFF
TRBV30	once	NA	TRBJ2-3	TGTGCCTGGAGCGGCCCGGACAGAAATACGCAGTATTTT	CAWSGPDRNTQYF
TRBV9	NA	NA	TRBJ2-7	TGTGCCAGCAGCGAACACCCCTCCTACGAGCAGTACTTC	CASSEHPSYEQYF
TRBV5-8	NA	NA	TRBJ1-3	TGTGCCAGCAGCCTGGGTCCAGGGGTTTGGAACACCATATATTTT	CASSLGPGVWNTIYF
TRBV19	NA	NA	TRBJ1-1	TGTGCCAGTAGGCACCCCGCGGAGAACACTGAAGCTTTCTTT	CASRHPAENTEAFF
TRBV7-2	NA	NA	TRBJ2-6	TGTGCCAGCAGCATATCTGGGGCCAACGTCCTGACTTTC	CASSISGANVLTF
TRBV4-1	NA	TRBD2	TRBJ2-3	TGCGCCAGCAGCCGGAAAGCGGGGGGGGCCACAGATACGCAGTATTTT	CASSRKAGGATDTQYF
TRBV5-7	NA	NA	TRBJ1-5	TGTGCCAGCAGCTTCAGAGGTGAGTCATCCGGTGGCAATCAGCCCCAGCATTTT	CASSFRGESSGGNQPQHF
TRBV6-5	NA	TRBD1	TRBJ1-2	TGTGCCAGCAGCCCCGACCGGGACAGCTATGGCTACACCTTC	CASSPDRDSYGYTF
TRBV2	NA	NA	TRBJ2-7	TGTGCCAGCAACCGACAATCCTACGAGCAGTACTTC	CASNRQSYEQYF
TRBV30	NA	TRBD2	TRBJ2-5	TGTGCCTGGTCGCCGGGACTAGCGGGGGTTCGGGAGACCCAGTACTTC	CAWSPGLAGVRETQYF
TRBV18	NA	TRBD1	TRBJ1-4	TGTGCCAGCTCACCGGGACAGGGTGATGAAAAACTGTTTTTT	CASSPGQGDEKLFF
TRBV27	NA	NA	TRBJ2-7	TGTGCCAGCACCTTTTTTGCCGGCTCCTACGAGCAGTACTTC	CASTFFAGSYEQYF
TRBV5-1	NA	TRBD2	TRBJ2-1	TGCGCCAGCAGCTTGGAGGGTAGCGGGGGGCGGGAGCAGTTCTTC	CASSLEGSGGREQFF
TRBV3-1/TRBV3-2	NA	NA	TRBJ2-1	TGTGCCAGCAGCTCCAGGGTTAATGAGCAGTTCTTC	CASSSRVNEQFF
TRBV29-1	NA	NA	TRBJ1-2	TGCAGCGCCATAGGGGGGGGCAGTTATGGCTACACCTTC	CSAIGGGSYGYTF
TRBV4-1	NA	TRBD1	TRBJ2-3	TGCGCCAGCAGCCAAGAGGGGACAGGGGGAGGCACAGATACGCAGTATTTT	CASSQEGTGGGTDTQYF
TRBV18	NA	NA	TRBJ2-7	TGTGCCAGCTCACCAAGCGGCAAAGCTGCCGAGCAGTACTTC	CASSPSGKAAEQYF
TRBV7-3	NA	TRBD1	TRBJ1-2	TGTGCCAGCAGCGCCGGACAGGGGGCCTACGGAAGCTATGGCTACACCTTC	CASSAGQGAYGSYGYTF
TRBV19	NA	TRBD1	TRBJ1-5	TGTGCCAGTACCCATCTCAGGGGGGAGCAGCCCCAGCATTTT	CASTHLRGEQPQHF